This TCR beta chain emerged from a study of T cells in Graves' hyperthyroidism and ophthalmopathy. This clonotype was seen at least ten times. Its cognate antigen is unknown. TCR beta CDR3 regions were amplified from RNA. With the HTBI primer set, the TCR CDR3 went through a first round of RT-PCR. TCRdb recomputed calls from the multiplex PCR reads with MiXCR, one row per CDR3 protein. The sample consists of about 590,000 distinct CDR3 sequences, approximately 15% of them appearing once. Whole-study results and caveats: Ophthalmopathy and stable hyperthyroidism were told apart by a 13 V-J model.

The sample consisted of blood. The TCR was taken from a woman in her twenties or thirties with Graves' hyperthyroidism.

This chain's CDR3 is CSARGDQGPQHF. The CDR3 DNA is TGCAGTGCTAGAGGGGACCAGGGGCCCCAGCATTTT. The chain is built from TRBV20-1 and TRBJ1-5, with D maybe TRBD1 (5 bases). Looked up from germline, CDR1 is DFQATT and CDR2 is SNEGSKA (reference sequence). V lost 1 base and J lost 9, with 10 bases in between. The CDR3 is made up of 12 amino acids.